This TCR beta chain is drawn from a study of beta chain features in type 1 diabetes. Trimming stripped 2 bases from V and 3 bases from J, with 11 bases between. The CDR3 length is 14 residues. Germline V lookup: CDR1 MNHEY, CDR2 SVGAGI. This clone showed up just a few times. Its antigen is not identified. cDNA synthesis used the whole RNA isolate, giving expressed TCRB sequences. Sequencing used immunoSEQ multiplex PCR; TCRdb keeps in-frame clones, though not all of them. The sample holds 600,000 to 700,000 clones, 9.5% to 15% seen once. Points from the study as a whole: Within each of all four CD4+ subsets, Type 1 diabetes patients had TCRB CDR3s that were moderately but significantly shorter.

The sample taken for sequencing was naive CD4+ T cells from blood. The clonotype was recovered from a man aged 25-40 years with type 1 diabetes. V and J are TRBV6-5 and TRBJ2-7, with D possibly TRBD1 on 5 matching bases. The CDR3: CASSYRQPLYEQYF. The CDR3 DNA is TGTGCCAGCAGTTACCGACAGCCGCTCTACGAGCAGTACTTC.